A selection of T cell receptor beta chains follows, all from one sample in a study of beta chain features in type 1 diabetes. This table comes from immunoSEQ multiplex PCR, and its TCRdb copy is limited to in-frame clones, with some not included. The top ten clones hold approximately 0.05% of a sample with around 500,000 clones, over 9.5% of them seen once. Sequencing input: naive CD4+ T cells from blood. These receptors were taken from a woman under 30 in good health. CDR3s include the opening cysteine and the closing phenylalanine or tryptophan. A D gene is named only where the DNA matches it firmly. Some rows have no size entry. The others give once, few or many, or a class for an expanded clone.

NA TRBJ2-5 TRBD2 TRBV28 TGTGCCAGCAGCCCAACTAGCGGGGGGGCTAGAGAGACCCAGTACTTC CASSPTSGGARETQYF
NA TRBJ1-1 NA TRBV7-2 TGTGCCAGCAGCGCCACAGGGAGCATGAACACTGAAGCTTTCTTT CASSATGSMNTEAFF
few TRBJ2-3 NA TRBV11-2 TGTGCCAGCAGCGCGGGACCTTCGGATGGTACGCAGTATTTT CASSAGPSDGTQYF
NA TRBJ1-2 NA TRBV9 TGTGCCAGCAGCGTAGGTCGGGCCTATGGCTACACCTTC CASSVGRAYGYTF
few TRBJ2-7 NA TRBV14 TGTGCCAGCAGCCAAGGTCGACTAGAGCAGTACTTC CASSQGRLEQYF
few TRBJ2-1 TRBD1 TRBV30 TGTGCCTGGAGCCCCGGGACAGGGAGGTACAATGAGCAGTTCTTC CAWSPGTGRYNEQFF
few TRBJ2-5 NA TRBV15 TGTGCCACCAGCAGATCTATACAAGAGACCCAGTACTTC CATSRSIQETQYF
NA TRBJ2-5 NA TRBV29-1 TGCAGCGTTGAAGATGTAGGGAGGAGTGGGAGCTGGAGGCAAGAGACCCAGTACTTC CSVEDVGRSGSWRQETQYF
NA TRBJ2-2 NA TRBV2 TGTGCCAGCAGTGAATTGGGTCCCAACACCGGGGAGCTGTTTTTT CASSELGPNTGELFF
NA TRBJ1-5 NA TRBV5-1 TGCGCCAGCAGCCCCGGACAGAGCAATCAGCCCCAGCATTTT CASSPGQSNQPQHF
few TRBJ2-1 NA TRBV14 TGTGCCAGCAGCCCACCGGGACCCTCTCCCCCGGGGCACCAGTTCTTC CASSPPGPSPPGHQFF
few TRBJ2-1 TRBD2 TRBV14 TGTGCCAGCAGCACCTTCCTAGCGGAGGGATACAATGAGCAGTTCTTC CASSTFLAEGYNEQFF
NA TRBJ2-7 NA TRBV9 TGTGCCAGCAGCCCGCGACAGGAGGGCTCCTACGAGCAGTACTTC CASSPRQEGSYEQYF
NA TRBJ1-1 NA TRBV7-2 TGTGCCAGCAGCTTACGCCCAGGGATAGGCACTGAAGCTTTCTTT CASSLRPGIGTEAFF
NA TRBJ2-1 NA TRBV6-6 TGTGCCAGCAGAGACCGGACGTACAATGAGCAGTTCTTC CASRDRTYNEQFF
NA TRBJ2-3 TRBD1 TRBV6-5 TGTGCCAGCAGCGCGACAGGGAGCACAGATACGCAGTATTTT CASSATGSTDTQYF
NA TRBJ2-1 TRBD1 TRBV6-5 TGTGCCAGCAGTTTTGGGATGGGACAGGGATCGGGGCAGTTCTTC CASSFGMGQGSGQFF
few TRBJ1-5 NA TRBV7-6 TGTGCCAGCAGCTTAGCTGGGATTCAGCCCCAGCATTTT CASSLAGIQPQHF
NA TRBJ2-1 NA TRBV6-6 TGTGCCAGCGAGCTAAGAGCCTACAATGAGCAGTTCTTC CASELRAYNEQFF
few TRBJ2-1 TRBD2 TRBV18 TGTGCCAGCTCACGGACTAGCGGGACCTACAATGAGCAGTTCTTC CASSRTSGTYNEQFF
NA TRBJ2-7 TRBD2 TRBV19 TGTGCCAGTAGTATCGGAGCGGGACCCAGGTTTTCCTACGAGCAGTACTTC CASSIGAGPRFSYEQYF
few TRBJ2-7 TRBD1 TRBV29-1 TGCAGCGTTAACATCAGGGGGCAAGAGCAGTACTTC CSVNIRGQEQYF
few TRBJ1-6 NA TRBV5-1 TGCGCCAGCAGCTTGGTGGAGAGCTCCTATAATTCACCCCTCCACTTT CASSLVESSYNSPLHF
NA TRBJ2-5 NA TRBV7-9 TGTGCCAGCAGCTTAGTGGTAGTGGCAGCCGAAGAGACCCAGTACTTC CASSLVVVAAEETQYF
few TRBJ2-7 NA TRBV2 TGTGCCAGCAGTGAGACGGGGGTCACGCGTCACTTC CASSETGVTRHF
few TRBJ2-2 TRBD1 TRBV7-3 TGTGCCAGCAGCTTCGACAGGGGTACCGGGGAGCTGTTTTTT CASSFDRGTGELFF
few TRBJ2-5 TRBD2 TRBV6-5 TGTGCCAGCCAGAACGGGGGGGCGGAGACCCAGTACTTC CASQNGGAETQYF
few TRBJ2-4 NA TRBV30 TGTGCCTGGAGTAGGGGATTCAAAAACATTCAGTACTTC CAWSRGFKNIQYF
NA TRBJ1-1 NA TRBV29-1 TGCAGCGTTGTTAGGGACATGAACACTGAAGCTTTCTTT CSVVRDMNTEAFF
few TRBJ1-1 NA TRBV29-1 TGCAGCGTTAGGACAGACCCGAACACTGAAGCTTTCTTT CSVRTDPNTEAFF
once TRBJ2-7 TRBD2 TRBV29-1 TGCAGCGTAGGGACTAGAAAAGGCTGGGAGCAGTACTTC CSVGTRKGWEQYF
NA TRBJ2-1 TRBD2 TRBV4-1 TGCGCCAGCAGCCAAGTCCTCTCTAGCGGGACCGGGGGTGAGCAGTTCTTC CASSQVLSSGTGGEQFF
NA TRBJ2-3 NA TRBV25-1 TGTGCCAGCAGGGATACGGGCGGGTCTGAGCAGTATTTT CASRDTGGSEQYF
NA TRBJ2-5 NA TRBV15 TGTGCCACCAGCAGGGGGAAAGCTCAAGAGACCCAGTACTTC CATSRGKAQETQYF
few TRBJ2-6 NA TRBV14 TGTGCCAGCAGCCAAGATAGGGGCTCTGGGGCCAACGTCCTGACTTTC CASSQDRGSGANVLTF
few TRBJ2-7 NA TRBV30 TGTGCCTGGAAGGCACCAAAAGGACAGTACTTC CAWKAPKGQYF
NA TRBJ2-3 NA TRBV11-2 TGTGCCAGCAGCCAATCGGACAGATCATGGGATACGCAGTATTTT CASSQSDRSWDTQYF
NA TRBJ2-1 TRBD1 TRBV4-3 TGCGCCAGCAGCCAACCTGGGACAGGGAAGTACAATGAGCAGTTCTTC CASSQPGTGKYNEQFF
NA TRBJ1-5 NA TRBV6-6 TGTGCCAGCAGTTCCCCAAATCAGCCCCAGCATTTT CASSSPNQPQHF
few TRBJ2-1 NA TRBV28 TGTGCCAGCAGTTTCCGACTCGCCTACAGCTCCTACAATGAGCAGTTCTTC CASSFRLAYSSYNEQFF
NA TRBJ2-5 NA TRBV9 TGTGCCAGCAGCGTGGTCGACGGGCAAGAGACCCAGTACTTC CASSVVDGQETQYF
NA TRBJ1-2 NA TRBV29-1 TGCAGCGTTGAAGATCCCCCGGTTGGGTATGGCTACACCTTC CSVEDPPVGYGYTF
few TRBJ1-2 NA TRBV7-2 TGTGCCAGCAGCTTAAAACAGGGTCCCTATGGCTACACCTTC CASSLKQGPYGYTF
many TRBJ1-2 NA TRBV29-1 TGCAGCGTTGACGGATCATATGGCTACACCTTC CSVDGSYGYTF
NA TRBJ2-7 TRBD1 TRBV11-3 TGTGCCAGCAGCTCAGGACAGGGGGGCGAGCAGTACTTC CASSSGQGGEQYF
few TRBJ2-7 NA TRBV30 TGTGCCTGGAGTGCTATCGGGGTACTCGCCTACGAGCAGTACTTC CAWSAIGVLAYEQYF